This T cell receptor beta chain was identified during a study of CD8 T cells in ankylosing spondylitis. CDR3 length: 14 residues. The germline V gene encodes CDR1 SGDLS and CDR2 YYNGEE. Germline trimming cut 5 bases from V and 4 bases from J; bases unmatched to any gene: 5. The table lists this clonotype with many counts. The target antigen is unknown. Overall study results and limits: Disease-linked clones displayed a CD8+ phenotype and appeared relatively rarely in peripheral blood. In the blood and synovial fluid of reactive arthritis, some motif variants had been previously reported.

For TCR beta, libraries came from quantitative 5'-RACE with molecular barcodes. TCRdb used MiXCR to reprocess the 5' RACE reads, holding one entry per CDR3 protein. The sample includes 30,000 or so distinct CDR3 sequences, less than 5.5% of them seen just once. The sequencing sample was made of blood, either unsorted or a sorted T cell fraction (not recorded which). V usage is TRBV9 and J usage is TRBJ2-2; TRBD2 matches at 7 bases. This clonotype was obtained from a female donor with ankylosing spondylitis or in good health (not recorded which). The CDR3 DNA sequence: TGTGCCAGCAGGTCCCCGGGGGGCACCGGGGAGCTGTTTTTT. Translation: CASRSPGGTGELFF.